Shown below are 7 T cell receptor beta chains from a single sample sequenced in a study of shared clonotypes between healthy human individuals. Sequencing used immunoSEQ multiplex PCR; TCRdb keeps in-frame clones, though not all of them. The sample yields 550,000 to 850,000 clones, approximately 77% seen once. The sequencing input was memory CD4+ T cells sorted from blood. The subset was: CD45RA-negative fraction. The source is a woman in her 30s in good health.

V is TRBV19 and J is TRBJ2-1, with no clear D. Trimming left V 5 bases short and J 1 base short, with 15 bases between. The CDR3 covers 16 residues. Germline CDR1 reads LNHDA; CDR2 reads SQIVND (reference sequence). The CDR3 spells CASSWLGVESYNEQFF. The CDR3 region has the DNA TGTGCCAGTAGTTGGCTTGGGGTAGAGTCCTACAATGAGCAGTTCTTC.

The chain couples TRBV5-4 to TRBJ1-2; D is unclear. CDR1 and CDR2 from the germline V gene are SGHNT and YYREEE (reference sequence). This CDR3 has 13 amino acids. Trimming pared 4 bases from V and 4 bases from J, leaving 11 bases between. The CDR3 region is CASSRGLPYGYTF. The CDR3 nucleotides read TGTGCCAGCAGCCGCGGACTGCCCTATGGCTACACCTTC.

The chain combines TRBV10-3 with TRBJ1-1, with 7 bases aligning to TRBD1. The CDR3 is 15 residues long. Germline V lookup: CDR1 ENHRY, CDR2 SYGVKD. Trimming removed 6 bases from V and 3 bases from J; junction bases left unmatched: 10. Written as DNA, the CDR3 is TGTGCCATCAGCCGACAGGGATCGTCGGACACTGAAGCTTTCTTT. It yields the protein CAISRQGSSDTEAFF.

The chain carries TRBV18 and TRBJ2-7; TRBD1 matches at 7 bases. Germline loops: CDR1 KGHSH, CDR2 LQKENI. J gave up 3 bases and V 3 bases, and 11 bases lay outside the gene matches. This CDR3 spans 16 amino acids. The CDR3 DNA is TGTGCCAGCTCACCCAATAACAGGGGCCCGAACTACGAGCAGTACTTC. It codes for CASSPNNRGPNYEQYF.

The V and J genes are TRBV5-1 and TRBJ2-3; no clear D. Trimming cost V 0 bases and J 2 bases, with 13 bases left between them. The germline V gene encodes CDR1 SGHRS and CDR2 YFSETQ. The CDR3 is 16 amino acids. The CDR3 coding sequence is TGCGCCAGCAGCTTGGCGAACCCAGGACCCACAGATACGCAGTATTTT. It specifies CASSLANPGPTDTQYF.

V and J are TRBV11-1 and TRBJ2-1, with TRBD2 identical over 7 bases. Looked up from germline, CDR1 is SGHAT and CDR2 is FQDESV (reference sequence). V lost 2 bases to trimming and J lost 2 bases; unmatched junction nucleotides: 12. The CDR3 has 18 amino acids. DNA of the CDR3: TGTGCCAGCAGCTTAAGCCTGACTAGAGCGGGAACCTACAATGAGCAGTTCTTC. Amino acids: CASSLSLTRAGTYNEQFF.

The chain combines TRBV19 with TRBJ2-7; TRBD2 is a possible D gene (5 bases). This CDR3 is 18 amino acids long. Looked up from germline, CDR1 is LNHDA and CDR2 is SQIVND (reference sequence). V was cut by 4 bases and J by 1 base, with 23 bases left in between. CDR3 region: CASSNTAGRGQRSYEQYF. In DNA, the CDR3 is TGTGCCAGTAGTAATACGGCCGGACGCGGGCAACGTTCCTACGAGCAGTACTTC.